Listed here are 9 T cell receptor beta chains from one sample, sequenced in a study of blood T cell repertoires in COVID-19. Some clones are missing from TCRdb's copy, which holds only in-frame ones; the method was immunoSEQ multiplex PCR. Of about 140,000 clones listed, about 84% were seen once; the top ten hold roughly 5.3%. Sequencing was performed on peripheral blood. These receptors were obtained from a woman between 50 and 59 years old with acute or convalescent COVID-19.

The J gene is TRBJ2-2, the V gene TRBV6-5, with D maybe TRBD1 (5 bases). The germline V gene encodes CDR1 MNHEY and CDR2 SVGAGI. The CDR3 covers 14 residues. V lost 6 bases and J lost 3, with 11 bases in between. CDR3 in amino acids: CASRQDWDTGELFF. The CDR3 coding sequence is TGTGCCAGCAGACAGGATTGGGACACCGGGGAGCTGTTTTTT.

The rearrangement links TRBV7-2 to TRBJ1-4, with D tentatively TRBD1 (5 bases). This CDR3 has 13 residues. Germline V gene lookup returns CDR1 SGHTA and CDR2 FQGNSA. V lost 5 bases and J lost 8, with 12 bases in between. CDR3 in DNA: TGTGCCAGCAGCCTCCAGGGTTGGGAAAAACTGTTTTTT. This encodes CASSLQGWEKLFF. The variable domain in full, completed from reference TRBV7-2 and TRBJ1-4, reads GAGVSQSPSNKVTEKGKDVELRCDPISGHTALYWYRQSLGQGLEFLIYFQGNSAPDKSGLPSDRFSAERTGGSVSTLTIQRTQQEDSAVYLCASSLQGWEKLFFGSGTQLSVL.

This chain connects TRBV2 to TRBJ1-2; the match to TRBD1 covers 8 bases. CDR1 is SNHLY, CDR2 FYNNEI, per germline. CDR3 length equals 11 residues. V gave up 8 bases and J gave up 6 bases; unmatched junction bases: 2. The CDR3 coding sequence is TGTGCCAGCGAGACAGGGGATGGCTACACCTTC. Translated: CASETGDGYTF.

The V call is TRBV2, the J call TRBJ2-7, with a weak D call TRBD1 (6 bases). This CDR3 has 13 amino acids. Trimming shortened V by 7 bases and J by 6 bases, and 16 bases separated the two germline ends. Germline V gives CDR1 SNHLY, CDR2 FYNNEI. CDR3 region: CASTNNREGEQYF. CDR3 bases: TGTGCCAGCACCAACAACAGGGAAGGCGAGCAGTACTTC.

The rearrangement joins TRBV7-8 to TRBJ2-2; TRBD2 matches at 9 bases. The CDR3 runs 15 residues. Unmatched junction bases numbered 4, after V lost 4 bases and J lost 4 bases. Germline values: CDR1 SGHVS, CDR2 FQNEAQ. CDR3 in DNA: TGTGCCAGCAGCTATAGCGGGGGTGGCACCGGGGAGCTGTTTTTT. Its protein product is CASSYSGGGTGELFF.

In this sample, this clone turned up a few times. V is TRBV25-1 and J is TRBJ2-7; 12 nucleotides agree with TRBD2. The CDR3 covers 16 residues. V shed 2 bases and J 9 bases; nucleotides not matched to a gene: 11. Germline values: CDR1 MGHDK, CDR2 SYGVNS. CDR3 sequence reads: CASSEPGLAGSLGQYF. The CDR3 DNA reads TGTGCCAGCAGTGAACCAGGACTAGCGGGGAGTTTAGGGCAGTACTTC.

With regard to this clone: Other DNA variants within this sample encode the same CDR3. The rearrangement uses TRBV18 and TRBJ1-5; the match to TRBD1 covers 12 bases. Trimming removed 3 bases from V and 6 bases from J; junction bases left unmatched: 6. The germline CDR1 and CDR2 sequences are KGHSH and LQKENI. This CDR3 region has 16 residues. CDR3 DNA sequence: TGTGCCAGCTCACCCCGGGACAGGGGGCTGGGTCAGCCCCAGCATTTT. Encoded protein: CASSPRDRGLGQPQHF.

The chain employs TRBV6-7 and TRBJ2-5; TRBD2 agrees at 7 bases. TRBV6-7 is labeled an ORF, and its function is uncertain. Losses at the gene ends were 4 bases for V and 1 base for J; bases not matched to a gene: 12. The CDR3 contains 17 residues. The CDR3 nucleotides are TGTGCCAGCAGTTCGGGACTACGATCGTGGGGCCAAGAGACCCAGTACTTC. It yields the protein CASSSGLRSWGQETQYF.

This clone was picked up one time. The V and J genes are TRBV3-1 (or the pseudogene TRBV3-2) and TRBJ1-2; D not resolved. The CDR3 has 14 residues. V lost 1 base to trimming and J lost 7 bases, with 13 bases between them. CDR1 and CDR2 from the germline V gene are LGHDT and YNNKEL (reference sequence). CDR3 nucleotide sequence: TGTGCCAGCAGCCAAGCGGCAGGTGGCATTGGCTACACCTTC. Protein: CASSQAAGGIGYTF.